This TCR beta chain was sequenced in a study of vaccination effects on CD4 cells after COVID-19. Before sequencing took place, the ViraFEST assay used viral peptide pools to expand antigen-specific CD4+ T cells. With more than 9 days of culture completed, CD4+ T cells were isolated. In the cultures, half the medium was exchanged for IL-2 medium on days 3 and 7. Clones were read by immunoSEQ multiplex PCR, and TCRdb kept only the in-frame ones, dropping some. Here the sample spans around 19,000 clones, about 73% being singletons. A word on this clone: What it binds is unknown.

This CDR3 has 15 amino acids. CDR1 KGHSH and CDR2 LQKENI come from the germline V gene. Trimming took 3 bases from V and 0 from J, leaving 11 bases between them. The clonotype originates from a human donor who received a COVID-19 vaccine. Sequenced here: CD4+ T cells from PBMCs cultured with HCoV-229E spike peptides, sampled before COVID-19 vaccination. The chain combines TRBV18 with TRBJ1-2, with no clear D. The CDR3 nucleotides read TGTGCCAGCTCACCCCCGGTAAGAGCTAACTATGGCTACACCTTC. Its translation is CASSPPVRANYGYTF.